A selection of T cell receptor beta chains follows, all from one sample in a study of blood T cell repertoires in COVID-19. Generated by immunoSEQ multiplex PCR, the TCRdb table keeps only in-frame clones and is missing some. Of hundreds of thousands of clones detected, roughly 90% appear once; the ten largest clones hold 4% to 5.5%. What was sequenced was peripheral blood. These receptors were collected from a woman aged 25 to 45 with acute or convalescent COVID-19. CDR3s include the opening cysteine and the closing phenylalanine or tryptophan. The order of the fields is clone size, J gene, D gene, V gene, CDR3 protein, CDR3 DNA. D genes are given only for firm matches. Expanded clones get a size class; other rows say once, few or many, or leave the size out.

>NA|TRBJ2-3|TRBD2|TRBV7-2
CASSLDGGAADTQYF
TGTGCCAGCAGCTTAGACGGGGGGGCGGCAGATACGCAGTATTTT
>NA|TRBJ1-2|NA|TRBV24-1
CATSDSSPWRYTF
TGTGCCACCAGTGATTCAAGCCCCTGGCGGTACACCTTC
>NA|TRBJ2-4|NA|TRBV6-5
CVLRVAGNIQYF
TGTGTCTTAAGGGTTGCGGGAAACATTCAGTACTTC
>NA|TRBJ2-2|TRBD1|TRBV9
CASSEEQGENTGELFF
TGTGCCAGCAGCGAAGAACAGGGGGAGAACACCGGGGAGCTGTTTTTT
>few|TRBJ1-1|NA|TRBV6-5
CASSYSNRRNTEAFF
TGTGCCAGCAGTTACTCGAACAGGAGGAACACTGAAGCTTTCTTT
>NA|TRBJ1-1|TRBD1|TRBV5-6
CASSLAGGAYSNTEAFF
TGTGCCAGCAGCCTAGCAGGGGGCGCTTACTCGAACACTGAAGCTTTCTTT
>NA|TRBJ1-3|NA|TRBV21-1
CASSKLFRFSGNTIYF
TGTGCCAGCAGCAAATTGTTCCGGTTCTCTGGAAACACCATATATTTT
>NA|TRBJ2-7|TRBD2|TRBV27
CASSPIRGGRPHSYEQYF
TGTGCCAGCAGTCCCATACGCGGGGGGCGACCTCACTCCTACGAGCAGTACTTC
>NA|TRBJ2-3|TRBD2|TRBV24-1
CATSDALAGDREAPDTQYF
TGTGCCACCAGTGATGCCTTAGCGGGAGACAGGGAAGCTCCAGATACGCAGTATTTT
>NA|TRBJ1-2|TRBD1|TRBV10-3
CAISEPNRGLHYGYTF
TGTGCCATCAGTGAGCCGAACAGGGGTCTCCACTATGGCTACACCTTC
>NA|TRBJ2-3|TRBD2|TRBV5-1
CASSLAVASGDSTDTQYF
TGCGCCAGCAGCTTGGCCGTTGCTAGCGGGGACAGCACAGATACGCAGTATTTT
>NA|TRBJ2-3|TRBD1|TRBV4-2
CASSLRPGQGSMDTQYF
TGTGCCAGCAGCCTACGACCGGGACAGGGGTCGATGGATACGCAGTATTTT
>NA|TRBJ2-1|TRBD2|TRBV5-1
CASSWAGGPDEQFF
TGCGCCAGCAGCTGGGCGGGGGGGCCAGATGAGCAGTTCTTC
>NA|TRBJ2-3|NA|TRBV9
CASSVVTSTDTQYF
TGTGCCAGCAGCGTAGTCACTAGCACAGATACGCAGTATTTT
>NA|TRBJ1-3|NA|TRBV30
CAWSLGSSGNTIYF
TGTGCCTGGAGTTTGGGCTCCTCTGGAAACACCATATATTTT
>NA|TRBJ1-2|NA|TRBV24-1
CATSDFRGYGYTF
TGTGCCACCAGTGATTTTCGGGGGTATGGCTACACCTTC
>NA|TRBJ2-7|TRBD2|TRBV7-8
CASSLPSRGGSYEQYF
TGTGCCAGCAGCTTACCTTCGCGGGGGGGTTCGTACGAGCAGTACTTC
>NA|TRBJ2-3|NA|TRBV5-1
CASSLGLLTDTQYF
TGCGCCAGCAGCTTGGGACTACTCACAGATACGCAGTATTTT
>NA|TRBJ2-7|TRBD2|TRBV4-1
CASSQERTSGAYEQYF
TGCGCCAGCAGCCAGGAGAGGACTAGCGGGGCCTACGAGCAGTACTTC
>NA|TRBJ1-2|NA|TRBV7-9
CASSLNHLRDIRLSGYTF
TGTGCCAGCAGCCTAAACCACCTCCGGGACATAAGATTAAGTGGCTACACCTTC
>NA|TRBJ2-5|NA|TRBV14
CASSHVVRGEETQYF
TGTGCCAGCAGCCATGTAGTCAGGGGCGAAGAGACCCAGTACTTC
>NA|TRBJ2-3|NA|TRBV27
CASSLIGSGGAQYF
TGTGCCAGCAGTTTAATCGGATCGGGGGGCGCGCAGTATTTT
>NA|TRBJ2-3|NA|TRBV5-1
CASWTDYTDTQYF
TGCGCCAGCTGGACGGACTACACAGATACGCAGTATTTT
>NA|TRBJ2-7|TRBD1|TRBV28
CASSLSGDRGDEQYF
TGTGCCAGCAGTTTATCTGGGGACAGGGGTGACGAGCAGTACTTC
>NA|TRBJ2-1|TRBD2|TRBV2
CASSEAGGGYNEQFF
TGTGCCAGCAGTGAAGCCGGCGGGGGTTACAATGAGCAGTTCTTC
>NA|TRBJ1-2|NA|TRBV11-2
CASSLGIDRGSYGYTF
TGTGCCAGCAGCTTAGGTATAGATAGGGGAAGTTATGGCTACACCTTC
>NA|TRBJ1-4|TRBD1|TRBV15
CATTKGAANEKLFF
TGTGCCACCACGAAGGGGGCTGCTAATGAAAAACTGTTTTTT
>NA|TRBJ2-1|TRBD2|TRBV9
CASSVAPSGGAYNEQFF
TGTGCCAGCAGCGTAGCGCCTAGCGGGGGGGCGTACAATGAGCAGTTCTTC
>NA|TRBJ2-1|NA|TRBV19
CATEGDYPHNEQFF
TGTGCCACTGAGGGGGACTACCCTCACAATGAGCAGTTCTTC
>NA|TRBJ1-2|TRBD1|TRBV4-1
CASAALTGFDYGYTF
TGCGCCAGCGCGGCCCTGACAGGGTTTGACTATGGCTACACCTTC
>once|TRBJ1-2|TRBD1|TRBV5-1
CARYRGHYGYTF
TGCGCCAGATACAGGGGGCACTATGGCTACACCTTC
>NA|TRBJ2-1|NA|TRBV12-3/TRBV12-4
CASSLRDEQFF
TGTGCCAGCTCGTTGCGGGACGAGCAGTTCTTC
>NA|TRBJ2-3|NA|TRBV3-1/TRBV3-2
CASSQDYQDRGDTQYF
TGTGCCAGCAGCCAAGATTATCAAGATCGGGGGGATACGCAGTATTTT
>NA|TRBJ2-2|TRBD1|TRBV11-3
CASSLRTGIGELFF
TGTGCCAGCAGCTTAAGGACAGGGATCGGGGAGCTGTTTTTT